These 5 T cell receptor beta chains share one sample of origin, sequenced in a study of T cell clonality in common variable immunodeficiency. Clones were sequenced by immunoSEQ multiplex PCR, and TCRdb holds only the in-frame ones, with some missing. There are about 52,000 clones in the sample, none observed a single time. Sequenced material: peripheral blood mononuclear cells. The receptors were sampled from a person aged 18 to 69 in good health.

Comment on this clone: Read coverage stops 3 residues before the CDR3 terminus; the germline J gene supplies the remainder. This chain links TRBV7-3 with TRBJ1-1; 12 bases match TRBD1. The CDR3 length is 16 residues. Germline V gives CDR1 SGHTA, CDR2 FQGTGA. CDR3 DNA (partial): TGTGCCAGCAGCAATCCGGGACAGGGGGCTGACGGGGAG. Its translation is CASSNPGQGADGE. The full-length CDR3 reads as CASSNPGQGADGEAFF.

This clone was recorded at least ten times. The read halts 3 residues ahead of the CDR3 end, with the missing end drawn from the germline J gene. The chain couples TRBV6-2 or TRBV6-3 to TRBJ2-7; TRBD2 aligns across 8 bases. Germline V gene sequence: CDR1 MNHEY, CDR2 SVGEGT. The CDR3 has 15 residues. V lost 4 bases and J lost 4; bases outside the gene matches: 9. The CDR3 is CASSCEGLDAYEQYF. The sequenced part of the CDR3 DNA is TGTGCCAGCAGTTGCGAGGGACTAGACGCTTACGAG.

The CDR3 is CASMNRGLGYGQYF. The sequenced CDR3 bases are TGTGCCAGCATGAACAGGGGCTTGGGTTATGGT. The chain joins TRBV19 to TRBJ2-4, with TRBD1 matching 7 bases. The read terminates 3 residues before the CDR3 end, so the remaining end is supplied by the germline J gene. This CDR3 comprises 14 residues. Germline CDR1 LNHDA, CDR2 SQIVND (reference sequence).

This clone came up many times. The CDR3 spells CASIAGGRPTEAFF. CDR3 DNA, as far as it was read: TGTGCCAGCATCGCAGGGGGGAGGCCCACTGAA. The chain couples TRBV6-2 or TRBV6-3 to TRBJ1-1; 7 positions match TRBD1. The read falls 3 residues short of the CDR3 end, and the missing part is taken from the germline J gene. This CDR3 comprises 14 residues. Trimming at V came to 7 bases and at J to 4 bases, leaving 9 bases not matched to a gene. Germline values: CDR1 MNHEY, CDR2 SVGEGT.

Many counts were recorded for this clone. The read halts 3 residues ahead of the CDR3 end, with the missing end drawn from the germline J gene. This sequence joins TRBV19 and TRBJ1-2; the D gene is possibly TRBD1 (5 bases). The CDR3 runs 15 residues. Germline CDR1 and CDR2: LNHDA and SQIVND (reference sequence). Deletions cut 3 bases from V and 0 bases from J, with 11 bases between. CDR3 sequence reads: CASSIQAGANYGYTF. The part of the CDR3 DNA that was read is TGTGCCAGTAGTATCCAGGCGGGGGCTAACTATGGC. The variable domain in full, completed from reference TRBV19 and TRBJ1-2, reads DGGITQSPKYLFRKEGQNVTLSCEQNLNHDAMYWYRQDPGQGLRLIYYSQIVNDFQKGDIAEGYSVSREKKESFPLTVTSAQKNPTAFYLCASSIQAGANYGYTFGSGTRLTVV.